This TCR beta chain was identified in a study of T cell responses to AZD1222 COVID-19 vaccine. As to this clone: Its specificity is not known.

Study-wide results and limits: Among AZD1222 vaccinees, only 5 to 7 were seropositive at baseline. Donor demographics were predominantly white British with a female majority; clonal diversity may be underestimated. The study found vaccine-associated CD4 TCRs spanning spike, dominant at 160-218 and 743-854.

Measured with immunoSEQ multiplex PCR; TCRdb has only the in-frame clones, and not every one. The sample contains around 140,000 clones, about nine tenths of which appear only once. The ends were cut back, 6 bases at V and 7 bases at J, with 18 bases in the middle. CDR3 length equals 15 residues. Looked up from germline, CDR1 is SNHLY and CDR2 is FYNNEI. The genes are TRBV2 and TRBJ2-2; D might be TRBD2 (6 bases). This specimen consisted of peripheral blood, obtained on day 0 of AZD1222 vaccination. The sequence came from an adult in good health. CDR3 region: CASSLLTSRGGELFF. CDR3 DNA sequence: TGTGCCAGCAGCCTGCTGACTAGTAGGGGCGGGGAGCTGTTTTTT.